Presented here are 29 T cell receptor beta chains from one specimen sequenced in a study of cytomegalovirus exposure and HLA in healthy donors (dated by TCRdb to 2016 to 2017). The library was produced with the immunoSEQ multiplex PCR assay. The multiplex PCR relied on a mix of 60 forward primers for TCR Vbeta segments and 13 reverse primers for TCR Jbeta segments. TCRdb took over this immuneACCESS table, retaining in-frame rearrangements with V and J assigned. Such tables are incomplete; in checked studies, under half of the missing clones stem from an unresolved V gene, and the remainder is unexplained. A total of approximately 190,000 clones appear in this sample, about 84% of them only once. 3.8% of the sample comes from the top ten. Sequenced material: PBMCs. The origin of the receptors is a man aged 50 to 60 in good health and CMV-seronegative.

Only one count was recorded for this clone. The chain uses TRBV4-1 and TRBJ2-2; possibly TRBD2 for D (7 bases). V was shortened by 0 bases and J by 4 bases, with 15 bases between the two germline ends. The CDR3 consists of 17 residues. Germline V gene data show CDR1 as MGHRA and CDR2 as YSYEKL. The DNA of the CDR3 is TGCGCCAGCAGCCAAGATCGGGGGGCCTCGATCACCGGGGAGCTGTTTTTT. It yields the protein CASSQDRGASITGELFF.

This chain joins TRBV13 and TRBJ1-2; maybe TRBD1 (5 bases). Germline-derived CDR1 and CDR2 are PRHDT and FYEKMQ (reference sequence). The CDR3 length is 12 residues. Trimming stripped 3 bases from V and 4 bases from J, with 6 bases between. In nucleotides, the CDR3 is TGTGCCAGCAGCTTGGGACTCTATGGCTACACCTTC. Protein sequence: CASSLGLYGYTF.

The rearrangement joins TRBV9 to TRBJ2-1; 8 nucleotides align to TRBD2. Germline CDR1 SGDLS, CDR2 YYNGEE. The CDR3 has 15 residues. J was trimmed by 5 bases and V by 2 bases; bases with no gene match: 6. CDR3 in amino acids: CASSVYSGVNNEQFF. The CDR3 DNA follows: TGTGCCAGCAGCGTTTATAGCGGGGTGAACAATGAGCAGTTCTTC.

The rearrangement uses TRBV5-8 and TRBJ2-3; 7 bases agree with TRBD2. Per the germline V gene, CDR1 is SGHTS and CDR2 is YDEGEE. V lost 3 bases, J lost 10 bases, and 2 bases stayed unmatched. The CDR3 totals 11 residues. The CDR3 DNA reads as TGTGCCAGCAGCTCTCGGGGGGCGCAGTATTTT. It is translated as CASSSRGAQYF. Variable domain in full (rest from reference TRBV5-8 and TRBJ2-3): EAGVTQSPTHLIKTRGQQATLRCSPISGHTSVYWYQQALGLGLQFLLWYDEGEERNRGNFPPRFSGRQFPNYSSELNVNALELEDSALYLCASSSRGAQYFGPGTRLTVL.

V gene TRBV11-2 combines with J gene TRBJ2-7; the D is unclear. The CDR3 spans 12 residues. From germline, CDR1 is SGHAT and CDR2 FQNNGV. Trimming cost V 2 bases and J 3 bases, with 5 bases left between them. CDR3 amino acids: CASSLNSYEQYF. CDR3 sequence (DNA): TGTGCCAGCAGCTTAAACAGCTACGAGCAGTACTTC.

The rearrangement joins TRBV4-1 to TRBJ1-6; D may be TRBD1 (5 bases). CDR1 is MGHRA, CDR2 YSYEKL, per germline. This CDR3 has 15 residues. Trimming pared 0 bases from V and 7 bases from J, leaving 10 bases between. The CDR3 region is CASSQDRGWNSPLHF. Written as DNA, the CDR3 is TGCGCCAGCAGCCAAGATCGGGGGTGGAATTCACCCCTCCACTTT.

The chain is built from TRBV11-2 and TRBJ1-2; tentatively, D is TRBD1 (6 bases). The length of the CDR3 is 12 residues. Trimming cost V 5 bases and J 4 bases, with 8 bases left between them. Germline CDR1 and CDR2: SGHAT and FQNNGV. The CDR3 DNA reads TGTGCCAGCAGCGAGGACAGCTATGGCTACACCTTC. Its translation: CASSEDSYGYTF.

This clone was picked up one time. The V and J genes are TRBV10-3 and TRBJ2-6, with 11 bases lining up with TRBD1. The CDR3 has 15 amino acids. Germline CDR1 and CDR2: ENHRY and SYGVKD. V shed 3 bases, J shed 17 bases, and the junction held 12 bases outside the gene matches. The CDR3 is CAISDYQAGTGGMTF. CDR3 bases: TGTGCCATCAGTGACTATCAAGCCGGGACAGGGGGAATGACTTTC.

The rearrangement uses TRBV7-8 and TRBJ1-4; D ambiguous. The CDR3 is 14 residues long. The germline V gene encodes CDR1 SGHVS and CDR2 FQNEAQ. V dropped 5 bases and J dropped 3 bases, with 10 bases sitting between them. The CDR3 loop reads CASSERVANEKLFF. In nucleotides, the CDR3 is TGTGCCAGCAGCGAAAGAGTGGCTAATGAAAAACTGTTTTTT.

This clone was seen a single time. V gene TRBV6-1 combines with J gene TRBJ1-1; a possible D gene is TRBD1 (5 bases). Trimming took off 8 bases at V and 6 bases at J, with 19 bases between the two ends. This CDR3 comprises 14 residues. Germline V gene sequence: CDR1 MNHNS, CDR2 SASEGT. The CDR3 loop reads CASSRRRETAEAFF. CDR3 DNA: TGTGCCAGCTCGAGAAGGAGGGAGACAGCTGAAGCTTTCTTT.

The chain has TRBV7-2 and TRBJ1-5; TRBD1 matches at 7 bases. Germline lookup yields CDR1 SGHTA and CDR2 FQGNSA. This CDR3 contains 15 residues. Trimming took 6 bases from V and 1 from J; bases not matched to a gene: 6. CDR3 coding DNA: TGTGCCAGCAGTTTAAAGGGGGCCAGCAATCAGCCCCAGCATTTT. It is translated as CASSLKGASNQPQHF. Combining the CDR3 with reference TRBV7-2 and TRBJ1-5 gives the whole variable domain GAGVSQSPSNKVTEKGKDVELRCDPISGHTALYWYRQSLGQGLEFLIYFQGNSAPDKSGLPSDRFSAERTGGSVSTLTIQRTQQEDSAVYLCASSLKGASNQPQHFGDGTRLSIL.

The chain employs TRBV11-3 and TRBJ2-5; D might be TRBD2 (6 bases). The length of the CDR3 is 14 residues. V was shortened by 5 bases and J by 2 bases, with 12 bases between the two germline ends. Germline V gene sequence: CDR1 SGHNT, CDR2 YENEEA. In DNA, the CDR3 is TGTGCCAGCAGCGTTGCGGGGAAACAAGAGACCCAGTACTTC. It codes for CASSVAGKQETQYF.

A few counts support this clone. V is TRBV5-1 and J is TRBJ1-1, with 7 bases aligning to TRBD1. Germline assignment: CDR1 SGHRS and CDR2 YFSETQ. The CDR3 is 16 residues long. The J segment lost 1 base and the V segment lost 0 bases, leaving 6 bases of the junction unmatched. CDR3 loop: CASSLGRGLGNTEAFF. The CDR3 DNA sequence: TGCGCCAGCAGCTTGGGAAGGGGGCTGGGGAACACTGAAGCTTTCTTT.

V is TRBV19 and J is TRBJ1-3; D remains unclear. There are 14 residues in the CDR3. Trimming removed 3 bases from V and 7 bases from J, with 13 bases in between. CDR1 and CDR2 from the germline V gene are LNHDA and SQIVND (reference sequence). The CDR3 DNA is TGTGCCAGTAGTATGGTCCCCGCCGGGAACACCATATATTTT. Amino acids: CASSMVPAGNTIYF.

The V gene is TRBV7-2, the J gene TRBJ2-3, with D uncertain. The CDR3 covers 13 residues. Germline V gene lookup returns CDR1 SGHTA and CDR2 FQGNSA. Trimming removed 3 bases at V and 3 bases at J, with 7 bases between. The chain's CDR3 is CASSFQETDTQYF. CDR3 sequence (DNA): TGTGCCAGCAGCTTTCAGGAAACAGATACGCAGTATTTT.

The rearrangement joins TRBV4-3 to TRBJ1-1, with D maybe TRBD1 (5 bases). V lost 1 base and J lost 2, with 11 bases in between. Per the germline V gene, CDR1 is LGHNA and CDR2 is YSLEER. CDR3 length equals 15 residues. This CDR3 reads CASSQGPGPNTEAFF. Written as DNA, the CDR3 is TGCGCCAGCAGCCAAGGGCCAGGGCCCAACACTGAAGCTTTCTTT.

V and J are TRBV4-1 and TRBJ1-2, with TRBD1 matching over 8 bases. This CDR3 is built from 15 residues. The V gene end was trimmed by 3 bases and the J gene end by 4 bases; junction bases not matched to a gene: 7. Germline V gene sequence: CDR1 MGHRA, CDR2 YSYEKL. CDR3 bases: TGCGCCAGCAGCCAGCCGCAGGGGGCGTCCTATGGCTACACCTTC. Its protein is CASSQPQGASYGYTF.

The rearrangement joins TRBV27 to TRBJ1-5; no definite D call. V lost 3 bases, J lost 0 bases, and 6 bases lay in between. CDR3 size: 14 residues. Per the germline V gene, CDR1 is MNHEY and CDR2 is SMNVEV (reference sequence). The CDR3 loop reads CASSLQYSNQPQHF. The CDR3 DNA reads as TGTGCCAGCAGTTTGCAGTATAGCAATCAGCCCCAGCATTTT.

This rearrangement joins TRBV5-8 to TRBJ2-7, with no clear D. V was pared by 0 bases and J by 7 bases, with 5 bases between. This CDR3 has 11 amino acids. CDR1 and CDR2 (germline): SGHTS, YDEGEE. CDR3 residues: CASSLGREQYF. DNA for the CDR3: TGTGCCAGCAGCTTGGGGCGGGAGCAGTACTTC.

The chain recombines TRBV2 with TRBJ1-4; a weak D match, TRBD1 (5 bases). V was pared by 11 bases and J by 3 bases, with 13 bases between. CDR1 is SNHLY and CDR2 is FYNNEI in the germline V gene. The CDR3 is made up of 13 amino acids. CDR3 loop: CAVRGGANEKLFF. The DNA for the CDR3 is TGTGCCGTCCGGGGGGGAGCTAATGAAAAACTGTTTTTT.

This rearrangement joins TRBV19 to TRBJ1-1, with 8 bases identical to TRBD1. The CDR3 totals 13 residues. The germline gives CDR1 LNHDA, CDR2 SQIVND (reference sequence). Unmatched junction bases numbered 2, after V lost 5 bases and J lost 3 bases. CDR3 sequence (DNA): TGTGCCAGTAGTGACAGGGGATACACTGAAGCTTTCTTT. Translating gives CASSDRGYTEAFF.

J is TRBJ2-3 and V is TRBV9; 7 bases are shared with TRBD2. The ends lost 1 base at V and 2 bases at J; junction bases unmatched: 4. CDR1 and CDR2 (germline): SGDLS, YYNGEE. The CDR3 length is 15 residues. CDR3 nucleotide sequence: TGTGCCAGCAGCGTATCAGCGGGGTCCACAGATACGCAGTATTTT. Translation: CASSVSAGSTDTQYF.

The rearrangement uses TRBV10-1 and TRBJ1-1, with a weak D call TRBD1 (6 bases). Trimming took 0 bases from V and 7 from J, leaving 9 bases between them. The CDR3 sequence is 13 residues long. CDR1 WNHNN and CDR2 SYGVQD come from the germline V gene (reference sequence). The CDR3 bases are TGCGCCAGCAGTGAGTCGCCAGGGGTTGAAGCTTTCTTT. Its translation: CASSESPGVEAFF.

The chain is built from TRBV30 and TRBJ1-4, with a possible D match to TRBD1 (6 bases). V gave up 2 bases and J gave up 7 bases, with 14 bases separating them. The V gene's germline CDR1 is GTSNPN and CDR2 SVGIG (reference sequence). The CDR3 consists of 14 residues. The CDR3 is CAWSMGTHGEKLFF. The DNA of the CDR3 is TGTGCCTGGAGTATGGGGACACATGGTGAAAAACTGTTTTTT.

The chain links TRBV15 to TRBJ1-2; D uncertain. The CDR3 spans 12 residues. V shed 11 bases and J shed 0 bases, with 10 bases lying between them. The V gene's germline CDR1 is LNHNV and CDR2 YYDKDF (reference sequence). This chain's CDR3 is CASGLANYGYTF. In nucleotides, the CDR3 is TGTGCCTCAGGCTTAGCTAACTATGGCTACACCTTC.

This sequence joins TRBV7-9 and TRBJ1-4; D gene uncertain. The germline gives CDR1 SEHNR, CDR2 FQNEAQ (reference sequence). There are 15 residues in the CDR3. V lost 1 base to trimming and J lost 3 bases, with 9 bases between them. The CDR3 nucleotides are TGTGCCAGCAGCTTAGTTTCGAGGGCTAATGAAAAACTGTTTTTT. Protein: CASSLVSRANEKLFF. The entire variable domain, with the rest obtained from reference TRBV7-9 and TRBJ1-4, is as follows: DTGVSQNPRHKITKRGQNVTFRCDPISEHNRLYWYRQTLGQGPEFLTYFQNEAQLEKSRLLSDRFSAERPKGSFSTLEIQRTEQGDSAMYLCASSLVSRANEKLFFGSGTQLSVL.

The chain combines TRBV19 with TRBJ2-6; 7 bases align to TRBD2. CDR3 length: 17 amino acids. Germline CDR1 reads LNHDA; CDR2 reads SQIVND (reference sequence). V shed 9 bases and J 2 bases; nucleotides not matched to a gene: 13. This CDR3 is CASHSGGGIAGANVLTF. The CDR3 nucleotides are TGTGCCAGCCACTCGGGAGGTGGGATCGCTGGGGCCAACGTCCTGACTTTC.

The chain employs TRBV7-9 and TRBJ2-3; D is perhaps TRBD2 (5 bases). The CDR3 contains 14 residues. V was clipped by 7 bases and J by 2 bases, with 13 bases between them. The germline V gene encodes CDR1 SEHNR and CDR2 FQNEAQ (reference sequence). In DNA, the CDR3 is TGTGCCAGCAAGAGGCGGGCTTCCACAGATACGCAGTATTTT. It encodes CASKRRASTDTQYF.

This clone has just a few counts. The CDR3 DNA is TGTGCCAGCAGCCGGACAGGGGGCATTATTAATGAGCAGTTCTTC. Its translation: CASSRTGGIINEQFF. The V call is TRBV14, the J call TRBJ2-1; TRBD1 matches 11 bases. Losses at the gene ends were 4 bases for V and 7 bases for J; bases not matched to a gene: 6. The CDR3 runs to 15 residues. CDR1 and CDR2 (germline): SGHDN, FVKESK.